A single sample gave rise to the 13 T cell receptor beta chains below, sequenced in a study of neurological immune-mediated disorders. TCRdb redid the calling of the 5' RACE reads with MiXCR, one entry per CDR3 protein. Among about 80,000 distinct CDR3 sequences listed, around a tenth were seen once. Sequencing was carried out using PBMCs. The receptors were gathered from a man in his fifties or sixties in good health.

This clonotype was observed many times. The genes are TRBV28 and TRBJ2-7; D might be TRBD2 (5 bases). Germline V gene lookup returns CDR1 MDHEN and CDR2 SYDVKM. The CDR3 loop spans 14 amino acids. The V end lost 6 bases, the J end lost 2 bases, and 14 bases lay between the germline ends. The CDR3 DNA reads as TGTGCCAGCAGGAGGGTAGGCCGGGCCTACGAGCAGTACTTC. It specifies CASRRVGRAYEQYF.

In this sample, this clonotype turned up many times. The chain joins TRBV7-9 to TRBJ2-7; TRBD1 agrees at 8 bases. The ends lost 5 bases at V and 2 bases at J; junction bases unmatched: 8. The CDR3 length is 15 residues. The V gene's germline CDR1 is SEHNR and CDR2 FQNEAQ (reference sequence). The CDR3 DNA follows: TGTGCCAGCAGCCAGCAGGGGGCTTTCCCCTACGAGCAGTACTTC. Translating it yields CASSQQGAFPYEQYF.

Ten or more counts support this clonotype. The gene calls are TRBV27 and TRBJ2-7; 9 bases map to TRBD2. Trimming at V came to 5 bases and at J to 0 bases, leaving 5 bases not matched to a gene. Looked up from germline, CDR1 is MNHEY and CDR2 is SMNVEV (reference sequence). There are 15 residues in the CDR3. CDR3 loop: CASSLLAGSSYEQYF. The DNA for the CDR3 is TGTGCCAGCAGTCTCCTAGCGGGGAGCTCCTACGAGCAGTACTTC.

In this sample, this clonotype turned up many times. The chain employs TRBV20-1 and TRBJ2-1; 10 bases align to TRBD2. From germline, CDR1 is DFQATT and CDR2 SNEGSKA (reference sequence). This CDR3 comprises 17 residues. The ends lost 4 bases at V and 1 base at J; junction bases unmatched: 10. DNA for the CDR3: TGCAGTGCTAACCCAAAGGAGGGACTAGCGTCCTACAATGAGCAGTTCTTC. Its protein product is CSANPKEGLASYNEQFF.

This clonotype showed up many times. V gene TRBV5-1 combines with J gene TRBJ2-6; D is perhaps TRBD2 (5 bases). This CDR3 comprises 17 residues. CDR1 is SGHRS, CDR2 YFSETQ, per germline. The ends were cut back, 1 base at V and 0 bases at J, with 11 bases in the middle. Written as DNA, the CDR3 is TGCGCCAGCAGCTTGCCCGGACTGATCTCTGGGGCCAACGTCCTGACTTTC. Its protein is CASSLPGLISGANVLTF.

This clonotype came up many times. The chain has TRBV5-1 and TRBJ2-3; no firm D call. The CDR3 totals 13 residues. CDR1 is SGHRS, CDR2 YFSETQ, per germline. V lost 4 bases, J lost 5 bases, and 11 bases lay in between. CDR3 DNA sequence: TGCGCCAGCAGCCTCCGACCGGAAGATACGCAGTATTTT. Translation gives CASSLRPEDTQYF.

This clonotype appeared many times. The genes are TRBV7-2 and TRBJ2-5; D possibly corresponds to TRBD2 (6 bases). The ends were cut back, 2 bases at V and 7 bases at J, with 17 bases in the middle. This CDR3 region has 15 residues. The germline V gene has CDR1 SGHTA and CDR2 FQGNSA. CDR3 in amino acids: CASSLSLQGAGTQYF. The DNA of the CDR3 is TGTGCCAGCAGCTTATCCCTTCAGGGAGCGGGGACCCAGTACTTC.

This clonotype was counted between two and nine times. In nucleotides, the CDR3 is TGTGCCAGCAGCTTAGGACTATTGGTGTACACAGATACGCAGTATTTT. Encoded protein: CASSLGLLVYTDTQYF. V gene TRBV7-9 combines with J gene TRBJ2-3, with D tentatively TRBD2 (5 bases). CDR3 length: 16 residues. V was cut by 1 base and J by 2 bases, with 13 bases left in between. CDR1 and CDR2 from the germline V gene are SEHNR and FQNEAQ (reference sequence).

This clonotype was seen repeatedly, ten times or more. This chain connects TRBV7-2 to TRBJ2-5; 8 bases are shared with TRBD1. This CDR3 contains 17 residues. Germline CDR1 is SGHTA and CDR2 is FQGNSA. V lost 3 bases, J lost 5 bases, and 14 bases stayed unmatched. The CDR3 sequence: CASSLPRAGGATETQYF. The CDR3 bases are TGTGCCAGCAGCTTGCCACGCGCAGGGGGCGCTACGGAGACCCAGTACTTC.

As concerns this clonotype: Germline is not matched at one junction end, which may reflect a read error. The rearrangement links TRBV28 to TRBJ2-7, with D perhaps being TRBD1 or TRBD2 (6 bases each). This CDR3 spans 17 amino acids. The germline V gene has CDR1 MDHEN and CDR2 SYDVKM. The CDR3 DNA reads as TGTCCCAGCAGTTTCGGCATCCTTAGAGGGGGGAAAGGCGAGCAGTACTTC. It encodes CPSSFGILRGGKGEQYF.

This clonotype was observed at least ten times. The chain couples TRBV13 to TRBJ2-7; a weak D match, TRBD2 (6 bases). The CDR3 runs 14 residues. V was cut by 4 bases and J by 5 bases, with 15 bases left in between. Germline CDR1 is PRHDT and CDR2 is FYEKMQ (reference sequence). Here the CDR3 reads CASSSNLGEDEQYF. The CDR3 DNA follows: TGTGCCAGCAGCTCCAACCTTGGGGAGGACGAGCAGTACTTC. Together with reference TRBV13 and TRBJ2-7, the CDR3 gives the full variable domain: AAGVIQSPRHLIKEKRETATLKCYPIPRHDTVYWYQQGPGQDPQFLISFYEKMQSDKGSIPDRFSAQQFSDYHSELNMSSLELGDSALYFCASSSNLGEDEQYFGPGTRLTVT.

This clonotype was detected many times. This chain connects TRBV5-5 to TRBJ2-2, with D hard to call. Per germline, CDR1 SGHKS and CDR2 YYEKEE (reference sequence). V shed 0 bases and J shed 6 bases, with 6 bases lying between them. The CDR3 is made up of 13 amino acids. The DNA for the CDR3 is TGTGCCAGCAGCTTGGACTTTGCCGGGGAGCTGTTTTTT. Residues: CASSLDFAGELFF.

At least ten counts were recorded for this clonotype. V usage is TRBV27 and J usage is TRBJ1-5; unclear D gene. This CDR3 has 12 amino acids. CDR1 MNHEY and CDR2 SMNVEV come from the germline V gene (reference sequence). V dropped 5 bases and J dropped 5 bases, with 7 bases sitting between them. This CDR3 is CASSERHQPQHF. In DNA, the CDR3 is TGTGCCAGCAGTGAGAGACATCAGCCCCAGCATTTT.